The present T cell receptor (beta chain) was sequenced within a study of T-cell memory formation after mild COVID-19. TCRdb reprocessed the 5' RACE reads with MiXCR, giving one entry per CDR3 protein. The sample lists 560,000 or so distinct CDR3 sequences, 17% seen once, with less than 10% in the top ten. The V end lost 2 bases, the J end lost 0 bases, and 16 bases lay between the germline ends. The CDR3 totals 17 residues. The germline V gene has CDR1 SGHDN and CDR2 FVKESK. This receptor was identified in an adult woman who had mild COVID-19 (a few samples of this study predate the infection). Cell type and time point are not known. This chain connects TRBV14 to TRBJ1-2; D ambiguous. Sequenced material: PBMCs or a T cell subset sorted from them (not recorded which). The CDR3 spells CASSQQTLPSANYGYTF. DNA for the CDR3: TGTGCCAGCAGCCAACAAACACTCCCCTCGGCTAACTATGGCTACACCTTC.